This section outlines one T cell receptor beta chain sequence together with its context. No antigen is known for it. The CDR3 has 14 amino acids. With 6 bases removed from V and 4 bases from J, the gap between germline ends came to 15 bases. A patient was excluded if there was uncontrolled infection, other autoimmune disease, pregnancy or lactation. Diagnoses were made from clinical symptoms, serum measures (thyroxine and TRAb), thyroid ultrasound and orbital computed tomography. Researchers took RNA transcripts and amplified the TCR beta CDR3 regions from them. The HTBI set primed first-round TCR CDR3 RT-PCR. TCRdb ran MiXCR on the multiplex PCR reads and lists one entry per CDR3 protein. This sample yields approximately 560,000 distinct CDR3 sequences, of which around 42% are seen a single time; about 8.2% belongs to the top ten. The source of the sample is a study of T cells in Graves' hyperthyroidism and ophthalmopathy.

Study-wide results and caveats: Stable hyperthyroidism was told apart from ophthalmopathy by a model built on 13 V-J features. Most thyroid clonotypes expanded above 0.001 appeared in blood too.

Sequencing was performed on peripheral blood or thyroid tissue (not recorded which). This sequence joins TRBV7-1 and TRBJ1-1, with D possibly TRBD1 on 6 matching bases. TRBV7-1 is flagged as an ORF with uncertain function. The TCR originated in a woman aged 18 to 35 with Graves' hyperthyroidism. The CDR3 DNA reads TGTGCCAGCAGACTCAGGGGATCTTTCACTGAAGCTTTCTTT. This sequence encodes CASRLRGSFTEAFF.